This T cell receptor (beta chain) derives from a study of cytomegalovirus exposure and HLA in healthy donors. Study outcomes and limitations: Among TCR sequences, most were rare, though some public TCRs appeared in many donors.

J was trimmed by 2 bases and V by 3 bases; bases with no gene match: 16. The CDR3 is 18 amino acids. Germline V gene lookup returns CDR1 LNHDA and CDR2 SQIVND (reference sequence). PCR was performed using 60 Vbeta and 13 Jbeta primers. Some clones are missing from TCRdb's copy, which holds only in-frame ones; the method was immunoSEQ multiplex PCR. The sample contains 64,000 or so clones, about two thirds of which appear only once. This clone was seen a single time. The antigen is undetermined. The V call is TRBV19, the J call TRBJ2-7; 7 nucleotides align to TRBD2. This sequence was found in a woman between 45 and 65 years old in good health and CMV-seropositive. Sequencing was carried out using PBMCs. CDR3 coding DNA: TGTGCCAGTAGTATCCGCCGGGCTAGCGGAGGGGTAGCCTACGAGCAGTACTTC. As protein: CASSIRRASGGVAYEQYF. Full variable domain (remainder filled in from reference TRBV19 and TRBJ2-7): DGGITQSPKYLFRKEGQNVTLSCEQNLNHDAMYWYRQDPGQGLRLIYYSQIVNDFQKGDIAEGYSVSREKKESFPLTVTSAQKNPTAFYLCASSIRRASGGVAYEQYFGPGTRLTVT.